Included here is one T cell receptor beta chain sequence, with context. Antigen: not known. This sample stems from a study of beta chain features in type 1 diabetes. The germline V gene has CDR1 MGHDK and CDR2 SYGVNS. V lost 4 bases, J lost 0 bases, and 10 bases lay in between. There are 14 residues in the CDR3. Expressed TCRB transcripts got sequenced, as all isolated RNA was reverse transcribed. Here immunoSEQ multiplex PCR was the method, and the copy in TCRdb shows in-frame clones only, minus some. This sample yields around 710,000 clones, of which 9.5% to 15% are seen a single time; more than 0.09% belongs to the top ten. Study-level findings and limits: A greater similarity of naive, central memory and Treg TCRB repertoires was seen among patients than among healthy donors. More deletions and fewer insertions at VDJ junctions were seen in type 1 diabetes patients. Shortening that was moderate but significant affected the TCRB CDR3s of Type 1 diabetes patients in all four CD4+ subsets. Cells that show high TCR expression could be over-represented by cDNA sequencing. The question left open here concerned HLA type influencing TCRB rearrangement.

This chain connects TRBV25-1 to TRBJ2-7, with D possibly being TRBD1 (6 bases). The receptor was isolated from a man aged 25 to 40 with type 1 diabetes. What was sequenced was naive CD4+ T cells from blood. CDR3 protein: CASSGQVFSYEQYF. The DNA for the CDR3 is TGTGCCAGCAGTGGACAGGTTTTCTCCTACGAGCAGTACTTC.